Presented here are 4 T cell receptor beta chains from one specimen sequenced in a study of blood T cell repertoires in COVID-19. Generated by immunoSEQ multiplex PCR, the TCRdb table keeps only in-frame clones and is missing some. The table has about 190,000 clones, more than 60% seen once. Sequences were obtained from peripheral blood. Every receptor here comes from a woman aged 45-65 years with acute or convalescent COVID-19.

J is TRBJ1-2 and V is TRBV19; TRBD1 matches at 7 bases. Germline CDR1 reads LNHDA; CDR2 reads SQIVND (reference sequence). The V segment lost 5 bases and the J segment 3 bases; nucleotides outside the gene matches: 9. This CDR3 is built from 15 residues. In nucleotides, the CDR3 is TGTGCCAGTAGTCCGAGCCACAGGGGAGACTATGGCTACACCTTC. It encodes CASSPSHRGDYGYTF.

This chain links TRBV7-2 with TRBJ2-3; 11 nucleotides align to TRBD2. In germline, CDR1 is SGHTA, CDR2 FQGNSA. CDR3 length: 15 residues. Unmatched junction bases numbered 6, after V lost 4 bases and J lost 6 bases. In nucleotides, the CDR3 is TGTGCCAGCAGCTCTCATAGCGGGAGGGAGGATACGCAGTATTTT. It is translated as CASSSHSGREDTQYF.

The chain joins TRBV14 to TRBJ1-4; D possibly corresponds to TRBD1 (6 bases). Trimming took off 5 bases at V and 7 bases at J, with 11 bases between the two ends. CDR3 size: 13 residues. From germline, CDR1 is SGHDN and CDR2 FVKESK. The CDR3 sequence is CASSSRDTEKLFF. DNA for the CDR3: TGTGCCAGCAGCTCCCGGGACACTGAAAAACTGTTTTTT.

The genes are TRBV19 and TRBJ1-3; D is possibly TRBD1 (5 bases). Germline CDR1 and CDR2: LNHDA and SQIVND (reference sequence). Trimming cost V 3 bases and J 1 base, with 7 bases left between them. There are 14 residues in the CDR3. The CDR3 is CASSIPGSGNTIYF. The CDR3 coding sequence is TGTGCCAGTAGTATTCCAGGGTCTGGAAACACCATATATTTT.